The present TCR beta chain was sequenced within a study of CD8 T cells in ankylosing spondylitis. General study results and limits: Enrichment of disease-linked clones was reportedly significant in matched ankylosing spondylitis synovial fluid.

This clonotype has ten or more counts. Its antigen is still unknown. Using its own MiXCR run on the 5' RACE reads, TCRdb lists one record per CDR3 protein. The profile shows roughly 190,000 distinct CDR3 sequences, roughly 12% of them singletons. Germline CDR1 SQVTM, CDR2 ANQGSEA. The CDR3 is made up of 14 amino acids. V trimming: 6 bases; J trimming: 4 bases; junction bases outside the gene matches: 11. Source material: blood, either unsorted or a sorted T cell fraction (not recorded which). The sequence was obtained from a male donor with ankylosing spondylitis or in good health (not recorded which). The chain carries TRBV29-1 and TRBJ2-5, with 7 bases aligning to TRBD1. Written as DNA, the CDR3 is TGCAGCGTCGCTCAGACAGGGTTTGGAGAGACCCAGTACTTC. Translation gives CSVAQTGFGETQYF.